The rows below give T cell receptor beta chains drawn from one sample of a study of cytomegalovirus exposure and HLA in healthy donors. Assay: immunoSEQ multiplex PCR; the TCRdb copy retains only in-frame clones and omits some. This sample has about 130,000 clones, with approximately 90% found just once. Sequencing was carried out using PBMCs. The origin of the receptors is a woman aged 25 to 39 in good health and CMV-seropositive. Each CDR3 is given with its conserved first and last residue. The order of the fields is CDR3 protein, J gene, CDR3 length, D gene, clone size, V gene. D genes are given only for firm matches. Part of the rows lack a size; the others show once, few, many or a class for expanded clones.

cdr3_aa: CSVVSIGRRGSYEQYF; j_call: TRBJ2-7; cdr3_length: 16; d_call: TRBD2; clone_size: once; v_call: TRBV29-1
cdr3_aa: CASSPRDYDNEQFF; j_call: TRBJ2-1; cdr3_length: 14; d_call: TRBD2; clone_size: -; v_call: TRBV5-1
cdr3_aa: CASSPRGGGYEQYF; j_call: TRBJ2-7; cdr3_length: 14; d_call: -; clone_size: once; v_call: TRBV11-2
cdr3_aa: CASSLVIAGGNSHEQYF; j_call: TRBJ2-7; cdr3_length: 17; d_call: TRBD2; clone_size: -; v_call: TRBV5-1
cdr3_aa: CASSRDRGRETQYF; j_call: TRBJ2-5; cdr3_length: 14; d_call: TRBD1; clone_size: -; v_call: TRBV2
cdr3_aa: CASSSLTLRGEAFF; j_call: TRBJ1-1; cdr3_length: 14; d_call: -; clone_size: -; v_call: TRBV28
cdr3_aa: CASSRRDTQETQYF; j_call: TRBJ2-5; cdr3_length: 14; d_call: -; clone_size: -; v_call: TRBV25-1
cdr3_aa: CDKPSGDNEQFF; j_call: TRBJ2-1; cdr3_length: 12; d_call: TRBD2; clone_size: -; v_call: TRBV10-3
cdr3_aa: CASSSLGGALTGELFF; j_call: TRBJ2-2; cdr3_length: 16; d_call: -; clone_size: -; v_call: TRBV6-5
cdr3_aa: CASSPGTSGGIQETQYF; j_call: TRBJ2-5; cdr3_length: 17; d_call: TRBD2; clone_size: -; v_call: TRBV18
cdr3_aa: CASTRDQPQHF; j_call: TRBJ1-5; cdr3_length: 11; d_call: -; clone_size: once; v_call: TRBV19
cdr3_aa: CASSESSGGTDTQYF; j_call: TRBJ2-3; cdr3_length: 15; d_call: TRBD2; clone_size: -; v_call: TRBV6-6
cdr3_aa: CASSLRLAGRDEQYF; j_call: TRBJ2-7; cdr3_length: 15; d_call: TRBD2; clone_size: -; v_call: TRBV7-7
cdr3_aa: CASSLDPGRWQYF; j_call: TRBJ2-7; cdr3_length: 13; d_call: -; clone_size: -; v_call: TRBV11-2
cdr3_aa: CASSSQGVGETQYF; j_call: TRBJ2-5; cdr3_length: 14; d_call: TRBD1; clone_size: -; v_call: TRBV5-1
cdr3_aa: CASSVGAGGPTDTQYF; j_call: TRBJ2-3; cdr3_length: 16; d_call: TRBD2; clone_size: -; v_call: TRBV9
cdr3_aa: CASSAGTGIGEQYF; j_call: TRBJ2-7; cdr3_length: 14; d_call: TRBD1; clone_size: -; v_call: TRBV6-1
cdr3_aa: CAISDDIFEKLFF; j_call: TRBJ1-4; cdr3_length: 13; d_call: -; clone_size: -; v_call: TRBV10-3
cdr3_aa: CASMVGYASTDTQYF; j_call: TRBJ2-3; cdr3_length: 15; d_call: -; clone_size: once; v_call: TRBV5-1
cdr3_aa: CSVEEAQGGANVLTF; j_call: TRBJ2-6; cdr3_length: 15; d_call: -; clone_size: -; v_call: TRBV29-1
cdr3_aa: CASRQQGYTEAFF; j_call: TRBJ1-1; cdr3_length: 13; d_call: TRBD1; clone_size: -; v_call: TRBV6-1
cdr3_aa: CASSSLPAGGYTF; j_call: TRBJ1-2; cdr3_length: 13; d_call: -; clone_size: -; v_call: TRBV7-8
cdr3_aa: CASSQDTKTGPYGYTF; j_call: TRBJ1-2; cdr3_length: 16; d_call: -; clone_size: -; v_call: TRBV4-1
cdr3_aa: CSGQLAGDLDTQYF; j_call: TRBJ2-3; cdr3_length: 14; d_call: TRBD2; clone_size: -; v_call: TRBV29-1
cdr3_aa: CASRPTGGDETQYF; j_call: TRBJ2-5; cdr3_length: 14; d_call: TRBD1; clone_size: -; v_call: TRBV10-2
cdr3_aa: CASTASGGTDTQYF; j_call: TRBJ2-3; cdr3_length: 14; d_call: TRBD2; clone_size: -; v_call: TRBV2
cdr3_aa: CASSLAGGRANEQFF; j_call: TRBJ2-1; cdr3_length: 15; d_call: TRBD2; clone_size: -; v_call: TRBV5-4
cdr3_aa: CASSLGANTEAFF; j_call: TRBJ1-1; cdr3_length: 13; d_call: -; clone_size: -; v_call: TRBV5-1
cdr3_aa: CASSRGSYEQYF; j_call: TRBJ2-7; cdr3_length: 12; d_call: -; clone_size: -; v_call: TRBV2
cdr3_aa: CASSLALNEQFF; j_call: TRBJ2-1; cdr3_length: 12; d_call: -; clone_size: -; v_call: TRBV5-4
cdr3_aa: CASSNRDRELQNQETQYF; j_call: TRBJ2-5; cdr3_length: 18; d_call: -; clone_size: -; v_call: TRBV21-1
cdr3_aa: CASSPGTGGQETQYF; j_call: TRBJ2-5; cdr3_length: 15; d_call: TRBD1; clone_size: -; v_call: TRBV7-9
cdr3_aa: CASSPGQGNGDEQFF; j_call: TRBJ2-1; cdr3_length: 15; d_call: TRBD1; clone_size: -; v_call: TRBV4-2
cdr3_aa: CASSWGWGEADTQYF; j_call: TRBJ2-3; cdr3_length: 15; d_call: -; clone_size: -; v_call: TRBV5-6
cdr3_aa: CASSLWSGASVVQYF; j_call: TRBJ2-7; cdr3_length: 15; d_call: -; clone_size: -; v_call: TRBV5-1
cdr3_aa: CASRGQGAWGYTF; j_call: TRBJ1-2; cdr3_length: 13; d_call: TRBD1; clone_size: -; v_call: TRBV6-1
cdr3_aa: CASSSSGTSSYNEQFF; j_call: TRBJ2-1; cdr3_length: 16; d_call: TRBD2; clone_size: -; v_call: TRBV7-3
cdr3_aa: CASSATVGNEAFF; j_call: TRBJ1-1; cdr3_length: 13; d_call: -; clone_size: -; v_call: TRBV7-2
cdr3_aa: CASSPSGLLYNEQFF; j_call: TRBJ2-1; cdr3_length: 15; d_call: -; clone_size: -; v_call: TRBV27
cdr3_aa: CASSPPAGGSNEQFF; j_call: TRBJ2-1; cdr3_length: 15; d_call: TRBD2; clone_size: -; v_call: TRBV6-1
cdr3_aa: CASSSPPMRGYTF; j_call: TRBJ1-2; cdr3_length: 13; d_call: -; clone_size: -; v_call: TRBV27
cdr3_aa: CASSFGTFGGEKLFF; j_call: TRBJ1-4; cdr3_length: 15; d_call: -; clone_size: -; v_call: TRBV5-6
cdr3_aa: CASRSSRGNNEQFF; j_call: TRBJ2-1; cdr3_length: 14; d_call: -; clone_size: -; v_call: TRBV6-1
cdr3_aa: CAACGALNYGYTF; j_call: TRBJ1-2; cdr3_length: 13; d_call: -; clone_size: once; v_call: TRBV28
cdr3_aa: CASSGSSGSYNEQFF; j_call: TRBJ2-1; cdr3_length: 15; d_call: TRBD2; clone_size: -; v_call: TRBV9
cdr3_aa: CASSDSQGAGNTIYF; j_call: TRBJ1-3; cdr3_length: 15; d_call: TRBD1; clone_size: -; v_call: TRBV28
cdr3_aa: CASSFYGGGAVEQYF; j_call: TRBJ2-7; cdr3_length: 15; d_call: TRBD2; clone_size: -; v_call: TRBV13
cdr3_aa: CASSLWSRGYTF; j_call: TRBJ1-2; cdr3_length: 12; d_call: -; clone_size: few; v_call: TRBV7-9
cdr3_aa: CASSLLDEGAKSHEQYF; j_call: TRBJ2-7; cdr3_length: 17; d_call: TRBD1; clone_size: -; v_call: TRBV28
cdr3_aa: CASSLWAGNQPQHF; j_call: TRBJ1-5; cdr3_length: 14; d_call: -; clone_size: -; v_call: TRBV27
cdr3_aa: CASSPTGMYGYTF; j_call: TRBJ1-2; cdr3_length: 13; d_call: -; clone_size: -; v_call: TRBV5-1
cdr3_aa: CASSLSGGYEQYF; j_call: TRBJ2-7; cdr3_length: 13; d_call: -; clone_size: -; v_call: TRBV7-9
cdr3_aa: CASSSSPAGSTDTQYF; j_call: TRBJ2-3; cdr3_length: 16; d_call: -; clone_size: -; v_call: TRBV5-1
cdr3_aa: CASGTSEMPQHF; j_call: TRBJ1-5; cdr3_length: 12; d_call: -; clone_size: few; v_call: TRBV10-2
cdr3_aa: CARSNRTYEKLFF; j_call: TRBJ1-4; cdr3_length: 13; d_call: -; clone_size: -; v_call: TRBV6-5